This T cell receptor beta chain stems from a study of cytomegalovirus exposure and HLA in healthy donors. Study-level points and caveats: The number of N-insertions in an Asian-associated ancestry cluster was reportedly below the approximately 700-donor mean in a later analysis.

PCR used 60 Vbeta primers and 13 Jbeta primers. The repertoire was sequenced with immunoSEQ multiplex PCR; TCRdb's copy has only in-frame clones and lacks some. This table has about 160,000 clones, over 80% appearing once. About this clone itself: Its antigen is undetermined.

Germline V gene data show CDR1 as SGHRS and CDR2 as YFSETQ. V lost 5 bases, J lost 0 bases, and 5 bases stayed unmatched. CDR3 length: 15 residues. This chain links TRBV5-1 with TRBJ2-7, with TRBD2 identical over 10 bases. Sequencing used PBMCs. This receptor was identified in a male donor in good health and CMV-seropositive. As DNA, the CDR3 is TGCGCCAGCAGTTCCGGACTAGCGGTCTCCTACGAGCAGTACTTC. This sequence encodes CASSSGLAVSYEQYF.